This is a list of T cell receptor beta chains from one sample in a study of human T cells and chemical hapten exposure. MiXCR, run by TCRdb on the RACE reads, gives a single entry per CDR3 protein. The data hold 95,000 or so distinct CDR3 sequences, with roughly an eighth observed a single time. The sample in question was whole blood, obtained in connection with sensitization to the hapten diphenylcyclopropenone (DPC). The receptor set was obtained from a woman between 35 and 50 years old with alopecia areata. Some clones in this sample may be carry-over from other donors' samples. Both conserved end residues are part of each CDR3. The D gene is left open where the match is weak. Where a row states a size, it is once, few, many or the class of an expanded clone; other rows omit it.

size	V	J	D	DNA	CDR3
many	TRBV27	TRBJ2-5	-	TGTGCCAGCAGTTTTTCAGGAGAGACCCAGTACTTC	CASSFSGETQYF
many	TRBV7-2	TRBJ2-7	-	TGTGCCAGCACCCTGGGGGAGCGCCCCTCGAAGCAGTACTTC	CASTLGERPSKQYF
many	TRBV28	TRBJ2-7	-	TGTGCCAGCAGTGTCAACAGGCCCTCCTACGAGCAGTACTTC	CASSVNRPSYEQYF
many	TRBV28	TRBJ2-1	TRBD2	TGTGCCAGCAGTTTATCACTAGCGGGGTACAATGAGCAGTTCTTC	CASSLSLAGYNEQFF
few	TRBV18	TRBJ2-2	TRBD2	TGTGCCAGCTCACCCTTGCCAGCGGGGGACACCGGGGAGCTGTTTTTT	CASSPLPAGDTGELFF
-	TRBV2	TRBJ2-6	-	TGTGCCACAGATACCTCTGGGGCCAACGTCCTGACTTTC	CATDTSGANVLTF
many	TRBV2	TRBJ2-1	TRBD1	TGTGCCAGCAGGAATGGACAGGGCAATGAGCAGTTCTTC	CASRNGQGNEQFF
-	TRBV29-1	TRBJ2-2	TRBD1	TGCAGCGTCGGACAGGGGAGTGCCGGGGAGCTGTTTTTT	CSVGQGSAGELFF
many	TRBV6-6	TRBJ2-7	-	TGTGCCAGCAGTTCGCGACAGGAGCAGTACTTC	CASSSRQEQYF
many	TRBV12-3/TRBV12-4	TRBJ2-1	-	TGTGCCAGCAGCCAGTTCAATGAGCAGTTCTTC	CASSQFNEQFF
many	TRBV29-1	TRBJ2-1	TRBD2	TGCAGCGTTGATAATCAGGACGGGAGGGCCTCCTACAATGAGCAGTTCTTC	CSVDNQDGRASYNEQFF
-	TRBV30	TRBJ1-1	-	TGTGCCTGGAGTGCGGGACGGGAGAACACTGAAGCTTTCTTT	CAWSAGRENTEAFF
few	TRBV20-1	TRBJ2-2	TRBD1	TGCGGGGGACAGGGTGTCACCGGGGAGCTGTTTTTT	CGGQGVTGELFF
many	TRBV27	TRBJ1-3	-	TGTGCCAGCAGTCTTAACTCTGGAAACACCATATATTTT	CASSLNSGNTIYF
-	TRBV12-2	TRBJ2-7	-	TGTGCAAGTCGCTTATTGGGGGCGTTATACGAGCAGTACTTC	CASRLLGALYEQYF
many	TRBV6-5	TRBJ2-2	TRBD1	TGTGCCAGCAGAAGGGACAGTAACACCGGGGAGCTGTTTTTT	CASRRDSNTGELFF